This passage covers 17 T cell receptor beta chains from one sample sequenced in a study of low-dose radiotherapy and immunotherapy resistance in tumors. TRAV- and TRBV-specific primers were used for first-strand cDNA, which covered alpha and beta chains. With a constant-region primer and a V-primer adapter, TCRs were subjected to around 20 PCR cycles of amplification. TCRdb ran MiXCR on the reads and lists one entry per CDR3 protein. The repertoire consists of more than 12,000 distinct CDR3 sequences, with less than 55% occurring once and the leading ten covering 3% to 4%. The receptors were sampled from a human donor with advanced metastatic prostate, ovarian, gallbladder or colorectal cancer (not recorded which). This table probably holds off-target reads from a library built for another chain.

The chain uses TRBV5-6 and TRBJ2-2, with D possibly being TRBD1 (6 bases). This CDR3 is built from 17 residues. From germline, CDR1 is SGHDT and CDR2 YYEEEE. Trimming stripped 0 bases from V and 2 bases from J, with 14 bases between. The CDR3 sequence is CASSLDPGTPNTGELFF. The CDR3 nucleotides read TGTGCCAGCAGCTTGGACCCCGGGACACCTAACACCGGGGAGCTGTTTTTT.

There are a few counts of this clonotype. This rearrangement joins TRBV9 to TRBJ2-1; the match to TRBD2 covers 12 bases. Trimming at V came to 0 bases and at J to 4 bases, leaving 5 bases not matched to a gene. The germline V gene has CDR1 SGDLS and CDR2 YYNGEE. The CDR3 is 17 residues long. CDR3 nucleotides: TGTGCCAGCAGCGTAGCCGGTCTAGCGGGAGGGTACAATGAGCAGTTCTTC. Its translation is CASSVAGLAGGYNEQFF.

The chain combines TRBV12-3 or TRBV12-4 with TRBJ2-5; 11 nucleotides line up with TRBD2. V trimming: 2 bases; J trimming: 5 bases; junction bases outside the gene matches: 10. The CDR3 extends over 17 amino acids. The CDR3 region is CASSLSSGGSRKETQYF. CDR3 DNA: TGTGCCAGCAGTTTATCTAGCGGGGGGTCTAGGAAGGAGACCCAGTACTTC.

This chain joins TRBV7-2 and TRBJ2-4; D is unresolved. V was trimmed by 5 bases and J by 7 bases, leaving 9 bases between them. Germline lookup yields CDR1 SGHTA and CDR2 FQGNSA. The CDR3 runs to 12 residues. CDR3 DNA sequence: TGTGCCAGCAGCGCCAACCGTAACATTCAGTACTTC. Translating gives CASSANRNIQYF.

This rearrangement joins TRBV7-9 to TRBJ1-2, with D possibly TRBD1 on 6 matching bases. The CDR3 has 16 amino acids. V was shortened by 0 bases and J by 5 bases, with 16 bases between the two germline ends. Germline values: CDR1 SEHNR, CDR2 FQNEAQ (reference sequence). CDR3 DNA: TGTGCCAGCAGCTTAGCGTCAACCGGTACAGGGTATGGCTACACCTTC. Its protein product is CASSLASTGTGYGYTF.

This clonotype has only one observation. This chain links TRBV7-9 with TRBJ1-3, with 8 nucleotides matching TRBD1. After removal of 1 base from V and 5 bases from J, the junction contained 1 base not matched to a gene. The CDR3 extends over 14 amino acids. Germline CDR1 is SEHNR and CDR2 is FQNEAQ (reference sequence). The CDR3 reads CASSLGTGRNTIYF. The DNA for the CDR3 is TGTGCCAGCAGCTTAGGGACAGGGCGAAACACCATATATTTT.

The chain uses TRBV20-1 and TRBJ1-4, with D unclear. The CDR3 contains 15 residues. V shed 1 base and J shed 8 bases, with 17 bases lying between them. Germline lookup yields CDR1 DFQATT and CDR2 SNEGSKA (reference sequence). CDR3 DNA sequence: TGCAGTGCTAGAGTGTTAGGGCCATTTGGGGAAAAACTGTTTTTT. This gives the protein CSARVLGPFGEKLFF.

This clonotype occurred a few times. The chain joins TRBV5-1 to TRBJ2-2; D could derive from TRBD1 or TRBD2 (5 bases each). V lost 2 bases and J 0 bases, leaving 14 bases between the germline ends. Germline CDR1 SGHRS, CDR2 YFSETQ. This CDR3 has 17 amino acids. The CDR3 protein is CASSFSPGRTNTGELFF. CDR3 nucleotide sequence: TGCGCCAGCAGCTTTAGTCCGGGACGAACGAACACCGGGGAGCTGTTTTTT. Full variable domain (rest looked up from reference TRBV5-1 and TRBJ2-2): KAGVTQTPRYLIKTRGQQVTLSCSPISGHRSVSWYQQTPGQGLQFLFEYFSETQRNKGNFPGRFSGRQFSNSRSEMNVSTLELGDSALYLCASSFSPGRTNTGELFFGEGSRLTVL.

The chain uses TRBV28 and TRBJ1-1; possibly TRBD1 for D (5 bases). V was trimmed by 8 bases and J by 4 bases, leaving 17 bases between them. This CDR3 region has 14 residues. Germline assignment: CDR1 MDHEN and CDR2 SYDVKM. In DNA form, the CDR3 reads TGTGCCAGCTTTGATCGGGGGAGGGCCACTGAAGCTTTCTTT. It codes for CASFDRGRATEAFF.

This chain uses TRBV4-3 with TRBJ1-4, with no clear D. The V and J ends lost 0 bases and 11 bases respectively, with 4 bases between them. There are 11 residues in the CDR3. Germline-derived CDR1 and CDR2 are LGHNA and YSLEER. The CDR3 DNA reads TGCGCCAGCAGCCAAGAAAGGAAACTGTTTTTT. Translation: CASSQERKLFF.

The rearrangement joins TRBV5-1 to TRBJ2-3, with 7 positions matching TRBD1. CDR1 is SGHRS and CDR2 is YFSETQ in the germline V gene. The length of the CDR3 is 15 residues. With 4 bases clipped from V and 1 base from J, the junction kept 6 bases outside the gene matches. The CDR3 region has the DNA TGCGCCAGCAGCACTACAGGGGACGGCACAGATACGCAGTATTTT. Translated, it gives CASSTTGDGTDTQYF.

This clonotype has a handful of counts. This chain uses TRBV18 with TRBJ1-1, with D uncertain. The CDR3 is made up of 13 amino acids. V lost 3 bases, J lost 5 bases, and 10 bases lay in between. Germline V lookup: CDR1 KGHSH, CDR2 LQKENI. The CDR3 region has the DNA TGTGCCAGCTCACCTGGAGGGTTGACTGAAGCTTTCTTT. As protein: CASSPGGLTEAFF.

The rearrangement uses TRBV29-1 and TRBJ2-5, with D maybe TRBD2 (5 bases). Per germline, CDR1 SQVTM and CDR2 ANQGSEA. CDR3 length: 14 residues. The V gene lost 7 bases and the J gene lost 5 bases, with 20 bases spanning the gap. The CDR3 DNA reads TGCAGCGCTACACCACTTCGGGGAATTGAGACCCAGTACTTC. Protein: CSATPLRGIETQYF.

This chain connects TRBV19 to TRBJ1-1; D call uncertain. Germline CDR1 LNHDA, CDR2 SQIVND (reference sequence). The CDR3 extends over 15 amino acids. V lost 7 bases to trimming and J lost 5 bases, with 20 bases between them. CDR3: CASTATSFAGTEAFF. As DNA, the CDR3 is TGTGCCAGTACCGCCACGTCCTTCGCGGGGACTGAAGCTTTCTTT.

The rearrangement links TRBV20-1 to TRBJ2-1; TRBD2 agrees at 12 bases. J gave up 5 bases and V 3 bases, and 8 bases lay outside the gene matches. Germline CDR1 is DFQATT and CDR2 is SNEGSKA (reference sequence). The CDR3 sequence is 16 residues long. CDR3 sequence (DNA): TGCAGTGCTAGCGCCTTCGGACTAGCGGGAAACAATGAGCAGTTCTTC. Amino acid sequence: CSASAFGLAGNNEQFF.

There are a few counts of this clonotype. The CDR3 DNA follows: TGTGCCAGCAAGGGGACCGATGAGCAGTTCTTC. Translation: CASKGTDEQFF. This chain uses TRBV3-1 with TRBJ2-1; D possibly matches TRBD1 or TRBD2 (5 bases each). The CDR3 runs to 11 residues. The germline V gene encodes CDR1 LGHDT and CDR2 YNNKEL (reference sequence). Trimming left V 7 bases short and J 8 bases short, with 9 bases between.

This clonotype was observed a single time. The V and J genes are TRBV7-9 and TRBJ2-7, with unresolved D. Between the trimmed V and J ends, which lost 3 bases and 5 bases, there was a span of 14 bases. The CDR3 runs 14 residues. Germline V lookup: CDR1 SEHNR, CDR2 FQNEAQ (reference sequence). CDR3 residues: CASSLGSLIDEQYF. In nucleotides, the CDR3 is TGTGCCAGCAGCTTGGGCTCGTTAATCGACGAGCAGTACTTC.